Listed below are T cell receptor beta chains from one sample, sequenced in a study of shared clonotypes between healthy human individuals. The repertoire was sequenced with immunoSEQ multiplex PCR; TCRdb's copy has only in-frame clones and lacks some. The table includes some 79,000 clones, about 63% detected once. The sample consisted of memory CD8+ T cells sorted from blood. These receptors were obtained from a man aged 25-45 years in good health. Both conserved end residues are part of each CDR3. A D gene is named only where the DNA matches it firmly. Not all rows give a size; the values are once, few, many and, for expanded clones, a class.

cdr3_aa cdr3_nt j_call clone_size d_call v_call
CASSLAVGTYEQYF TGTGCCAGCAGCTTAGCGGTTGGAACCTACGAGCAGTACTTC TRBJ2-7 many NA TRBV7-9
CASSLDEPRGAFF TGTGCCAGCAGCTTGGACGAACCCCGAGGGGCTTTCTTT TRBJ1-1 few NA TRBV11-2
CASSESSQTQETQYF TGTGCCAGCAGTGAATCAAGTCAGACCCAAGAGACCCAGTACTTC TRBJ2-5 NA NA TRBV25-1
CASSLLAGAEAFF TGTGCCAGCAGCTTATTGGCCGGGGCTGAAGCTTTCTTT TRBJ1-1 NA NA TRBV11-2
CASSNSSWGLTTDTQYF TGTGCCAGCAGCAATAGTTCGTGGGGACTTACCACAGATACGCAGTATTTT TRBJ2-3 once NA TRBV21-1
CASSGLDLFSYNEQFF TGTGCCAGCAGCGGATTGGACTTATTCTCCTACAATGAGCAGTTCTTC TRBJ2-1 NA NA TRBV5-5
CASSLVPGGSPSETQYF TGTGCCAGCAGTTTAGTGCCCGGAGGGTCCCCTTCTGAGACCCAGTACTTC TRBJ2-5 NA NA TRBV27
CASSPWAVNQPQHF TGTGCCAGCTCACCGTGGGCAGTCAATCAGCCCCAGCATTTT TRBJ1-5 NA NA TRBV18
CASSQDAPSRPQYF TGCGCCAGCAGCCAAGATGCCCCCTCCCGCCCGCAGTATTTT TRBJ2-3 NA NA TRBV4-3
CASSLETEGWPDQPQHF TGTGCCAGCAGCTTGGAGACCGAGGGATGGCCCGATCAGCCCCAGCATTTT TRBJ1-5 NA NA TRBV5-4
CASSDRGGPYEQYF TGTGCCAGCAGTGACAGGGGAGGCCCCTACGAGCAGTACTTC TRBJ2-7 NA TRBD1 TRBV6-5
CSLGQGVGTEAFF TGCAGCCTTGGACAGGGTGTGGGCACTGAAGCTTTCTTT TRBJ1-1 NA TRBD1 TRBV29-1
CASSPPQGLSTDTQYF TGTGCCAGCTCACCGCCCCAGGGACTCAGCACAGATACGCAGTATTTT TRBJ2-3 NA NA TRBV18
CASSYGTSGSYEQYF TGTGCCAGCAGTTACGGGACTAGCGGGAGTTACGAGCAGTACTTC TRBJ2-7 NA TRBD2 TRBV6-6